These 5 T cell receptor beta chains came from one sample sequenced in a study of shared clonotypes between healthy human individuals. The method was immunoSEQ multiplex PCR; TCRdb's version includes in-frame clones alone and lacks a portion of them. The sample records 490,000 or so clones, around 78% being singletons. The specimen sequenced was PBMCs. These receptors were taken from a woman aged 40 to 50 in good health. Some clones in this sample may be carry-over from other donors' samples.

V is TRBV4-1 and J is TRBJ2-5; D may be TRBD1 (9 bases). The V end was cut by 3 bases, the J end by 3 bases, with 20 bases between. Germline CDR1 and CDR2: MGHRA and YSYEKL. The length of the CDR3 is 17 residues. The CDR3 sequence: CASSQSGTRTGEETQYF. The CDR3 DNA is TGCGCCAGCAGCCAGTCCGGGACTAGGACAGGGGAAGAGACCCAGTACTTC.

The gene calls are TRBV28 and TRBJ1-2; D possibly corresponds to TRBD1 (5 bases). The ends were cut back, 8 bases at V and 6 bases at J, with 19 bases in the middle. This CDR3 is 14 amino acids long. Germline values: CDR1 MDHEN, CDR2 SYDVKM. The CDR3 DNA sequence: TGTGCCAGCTTGTTCCGGGTCGAGGGGCATGGCTACACCTTC. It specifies CASLFRVEGHGYTF.

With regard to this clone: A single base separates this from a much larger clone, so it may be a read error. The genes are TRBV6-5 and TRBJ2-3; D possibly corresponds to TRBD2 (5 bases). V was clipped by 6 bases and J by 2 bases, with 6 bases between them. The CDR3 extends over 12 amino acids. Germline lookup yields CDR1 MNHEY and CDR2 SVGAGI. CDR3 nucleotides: TGTGCCAGCAGCGGGAACACAGATACGCAGTATTTT. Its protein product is CASSGNTDTQYF.

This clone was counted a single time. In nucleotides, the CDR3 is TGTGCCAGTAGTGCAGCAGGGCGGGCTGGGGGTAACGAGCAGTACTTC. This translates into CASSAAGRAGGNEQYF. The chain joins TRBV19 to TRBJ2-7, with D tentatively TRBD1 or TRBD2 (5 bases each). Trimming shortened V by 5 bases and J by 5 bases, and 22 bases separated the two germline ends. The CDR3 is 16 amino acids. The germline CDR1 and CDR2 sequences are LNHDA and SQIVND (reference sequence). The entire variable domain, with the rest obtained from reference TRBV19 and TRBJ2-7, is as follows: DGGITQSPKYLFRKEGQNVTLSCEQNLNHDAMYWYRQDPGQGLRLIYYSQIVNDFQKGDIAEGYSVSREKKESFPLTVTSAQKNPTAFYLCASSAAGRAGGNEQYFGPGTRLTVT.

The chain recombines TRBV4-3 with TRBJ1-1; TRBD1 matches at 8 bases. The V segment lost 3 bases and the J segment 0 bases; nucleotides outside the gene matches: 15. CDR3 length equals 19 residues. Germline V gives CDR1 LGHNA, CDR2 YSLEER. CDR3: CASSHALPGGAGMNTEAFF. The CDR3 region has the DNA TGCGCCAGCAGCCATGCCCTTCCAGGGGGCGCCGGGATGAACACTGAAGCTTTCTTT.